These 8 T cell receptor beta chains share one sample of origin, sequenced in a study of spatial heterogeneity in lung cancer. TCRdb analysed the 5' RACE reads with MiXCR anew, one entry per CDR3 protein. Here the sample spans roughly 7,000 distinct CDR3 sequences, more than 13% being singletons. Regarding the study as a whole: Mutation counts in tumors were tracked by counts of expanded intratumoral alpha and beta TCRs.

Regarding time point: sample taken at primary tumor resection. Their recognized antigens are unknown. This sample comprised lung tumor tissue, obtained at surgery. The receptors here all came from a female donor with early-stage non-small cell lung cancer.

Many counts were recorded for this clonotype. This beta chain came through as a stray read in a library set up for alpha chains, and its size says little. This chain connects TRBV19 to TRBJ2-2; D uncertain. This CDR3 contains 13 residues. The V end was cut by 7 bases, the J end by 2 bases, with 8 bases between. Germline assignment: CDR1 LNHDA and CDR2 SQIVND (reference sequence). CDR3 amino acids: CASKGPNTGELFF. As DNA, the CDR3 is TGTGCCAGTAAAGGTCCCAACACCGGGGAGCTGTTTTTT.

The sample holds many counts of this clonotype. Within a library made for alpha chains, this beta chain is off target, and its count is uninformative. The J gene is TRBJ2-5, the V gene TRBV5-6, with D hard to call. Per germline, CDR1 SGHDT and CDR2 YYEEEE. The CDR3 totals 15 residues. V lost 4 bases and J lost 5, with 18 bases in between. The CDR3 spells CASSPWVRGGETQYF. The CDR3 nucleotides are TGTGCCAGCAGCCCCTGGGTTAGAGGCGGTGAGACCCAGTACTTC.

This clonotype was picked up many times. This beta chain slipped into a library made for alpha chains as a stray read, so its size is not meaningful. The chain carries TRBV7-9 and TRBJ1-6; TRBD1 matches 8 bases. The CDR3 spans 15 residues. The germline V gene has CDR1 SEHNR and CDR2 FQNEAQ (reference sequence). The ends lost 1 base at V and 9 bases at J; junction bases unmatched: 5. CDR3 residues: CASSLGTGFRSPLHF. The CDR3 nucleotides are TGTGCCAGCAGCTTAGGGACAGGGTTTCGTTCACCCCTCCACTTT.

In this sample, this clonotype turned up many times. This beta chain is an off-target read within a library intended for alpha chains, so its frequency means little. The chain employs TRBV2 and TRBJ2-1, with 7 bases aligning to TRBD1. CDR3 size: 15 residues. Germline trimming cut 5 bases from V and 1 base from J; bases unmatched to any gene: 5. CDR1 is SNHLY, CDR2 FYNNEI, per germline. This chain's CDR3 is CASSRETGSYNEQFF. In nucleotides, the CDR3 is TGTGCCAGCAGTAGAGAGACAGGGTCCTACAATGAGCAGTTCTTC.

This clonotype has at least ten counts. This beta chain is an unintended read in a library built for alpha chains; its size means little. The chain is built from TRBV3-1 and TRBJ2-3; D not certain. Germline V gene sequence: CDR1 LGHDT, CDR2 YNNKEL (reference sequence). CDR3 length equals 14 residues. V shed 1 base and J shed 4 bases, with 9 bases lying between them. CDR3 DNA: TGTGCCAGCAGCCAAGGGGCAGGCCCAGATACGCAGTATTTT. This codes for CASSQGAGPDTQYF.

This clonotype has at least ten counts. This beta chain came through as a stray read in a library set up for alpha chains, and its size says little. The CDR3 DNA reads TGTGCCAGCAGCTTATATGCAGGGTCAGATACGCAGTATTTT. This gives the protein CASSLYAGSDTQYF. The genes are TRBV7-8 and TRBJ2-3, with D maybe TRBD1 (5 bases). Germline assignment: CDR1 SGHVS and CDR2 FQNEAQ. V dropped 2 bases and J dropped 4 bases, with 10 bases sitting between them. This CDR3 comprises 14 residues.

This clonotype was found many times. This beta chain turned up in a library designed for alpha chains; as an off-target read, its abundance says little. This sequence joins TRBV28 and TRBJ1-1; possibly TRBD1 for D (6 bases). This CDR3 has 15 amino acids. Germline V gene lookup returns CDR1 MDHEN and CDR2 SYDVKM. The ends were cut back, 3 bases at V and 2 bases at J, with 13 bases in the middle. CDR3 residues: CASSFGGGGNTEAFF. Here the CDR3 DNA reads TGTGCCAGCAGTTTCGGCGGGGGCGGTAACACTGAAGCTTTCTTT.

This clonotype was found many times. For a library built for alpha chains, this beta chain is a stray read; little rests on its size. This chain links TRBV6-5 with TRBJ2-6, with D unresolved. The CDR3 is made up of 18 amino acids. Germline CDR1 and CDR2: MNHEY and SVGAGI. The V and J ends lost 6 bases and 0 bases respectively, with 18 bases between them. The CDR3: CASRSSPSSFSGANVLTF. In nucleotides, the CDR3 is TGTGCCAGCAGGAGTTCCCCGAGCTCCTTCTCTGGGGCCAACGTCCTGACTTTC.